This T cell receptor beta chain was documented in a study of blood T cells in healthy people across ages (dated by TCRdb to 2015 to 2017). Describing the broader study: In model experiments, template switching captured roughly one uniquely barcoded TCR beta cDNA molecule for every two T cells. To track age-related changes in TCR beta repertoire diversity, the study relied on deep sequencing normalized with unique cDNA molecular identifiers. The donors were divided into four age groups: young (average around 16 years), middle-aged (around 41), aged (62) and long-lived (roughly 88). Donors of different ages were randomly distributed across sequencing lanes to avoid experimental bias. For two donors (one aged 18 to 29 and one aged 80 or older), the study analyzed two additional independent replicas of 1 million unique cDNA reads from the same blood draw. Summary of the overall study and its limitations: As age increased, observed TCR beta diversity per million T cells dropped in a roughly linear way, and a significant reduction was already evident by age 40. Estimates of total diversity from one million sequenced T cells were regarded as lower bounds and underestimates. Compared with the aged group, the long-lived group had more naive CD4+ T cells, fewer expanded clones and increased TCR diversity, a pattern suggesting age selection. Conclusive comparison of naive and antigen-experienced compartments was prevented by the profiling of bulk unsorted PBMCs. The percentage of naive T cells measured by flow cytometry correlated strongly with observed TCR beta diversity. Donor CMV infection status was unknown, potentially confounding age-related changes in expanded clonotypes.

The donors were roughly 38 Caucasian individuals from Russia, aged roughly 6 to 100 years, who were systemically healthy. Each donor gave around 9 milliliters of peripheral blood, collected into EDTA-treated Vacutainer tubes. Ficoll-Paque density-gradient centrifugation was used to isolate PBMCs, with at least 7 million per sample. Trizol reagent was used to extract total RNA from PBMCs, with at least 5 micrograms per sample. Naive CD45RAhigh/CD27high T cell percentages were measured by flow cytometry on a PBMC aliquot from every donor. Library preparation employed 5' RACE. Sequencing took place on an Illumina HiSeq 2500. A second roughly 6 to 11 cycle PCR used a sample-barcoded 5' primer and a J-beta primer mix. A template-switch 5' adaptor carrying 12 random nucleotides introduced a unique molecular identifier onto each TCR beta cDNA molecule. Each sample yielded at least 3 million CDR3-containing paired-end reads. First-strand cDNA synthesis was performed from all RNA using the Mint cDNA synthesis kit, with priming by a TRBC-specific oligonucleotide. All cDNA was treated with uracil-DNA glycosylase and then went through a first 18-cycle PCR with the universal primers M1SS and BC2_uni_R. In the source study's methods: Each sample was normalized by randomly selecting 1 million high-quality reads, each carrying a distinct molecular identifier. Instead of being binned into consensus sequences, reads with shared molecular identifiers were discarded. MiTCR, with a Q25 quality threshold and the strictest error-elimination algorithm, was used for CDR3 identification, clonotype clustering and error correction. Lower-bound total TCR beta diversity was estimated with a nonparametric unseen species model using Euler transformation. TCRdb reprocessing: public reads trimmed at Q25 with fastp, clones called with MiXCR, in-frame beta chains kept. CDR3 protein duplicates are merged, each entry listing the most common genes and DNA. The V and J calls come from TCRdb's annotation, not from the publication. In this sample the table shows 650,000 to 1,000,000 distinct CDR3 sequences, roughly 34% of which occur a single time. Together, the top ten hold 10% to 15% of the sample.

In the case of this clonotype: Its antigen is currently not known. No base quality values were provided; no much bigger clone lies one nucleotide off.

Sequences DFQATT (CDR1) and SNEGSKA (CDR2) are obtained from the germline V gene (reference sequence). From cysteine to phenylalanine, the CDR3 is 14 amino acids long. Solely the CDR3 DNA is kept, with 42 bases framed from the first base. A distance of 20 bases separates the germline ends of V and J, which lose 4 bases and 8 bases respectively. This TCR derives from a man younger than 35 in good health. The chain is made from TRBV20-1 and TRBJ1-2, with the D segment identity uncertain. The specimen was blood. For the CDR3, the sequence is CSATQRTSAGGYTF. Here is the DNA: TGCAGTGCTACACAACGGACTTCAGCGGGCGGCTACACCTTC.